This T cell receptor (beta chain) was found in a study of T-cell reconstitution after alpha-beta-depleted transplantation in children. The germline CDR1 and CDR2 sequences are LGHNA and YSLEER. The CDR3 length is 14 residues. Trimming shortened V by 0 bases and J by 9 bases, and 12 bases separated the two germline ends. Findings of the study overall: Several hundred expanded graft clones reportedly gave rise to the alpha-beta T cells present about two months after transplant. The main origin of T-cell counts and diversity one year after transplant was newly produced T cells.

This clonotype was observed at least ten times. The antigen is not known. Unique molecular identifiers were incorporated during preparation of the TCRbeta library. MiXCR, run by TCRdb on the PCR reads, gives a single entry per CDR3 protein. This sample has 450,000 to 600,000 distinct CDR3 sequences, with 10% to 15% found just once. The clonotype comes from a male patient between 5 and 17 years old who had a stem cell transplant for acute myeloid leukemia, so the T cells may come from the graft donor. The chain employs TRBV4-3 and TRBJ2-1, with D tentatively TRBD2 (6 bases). The sequences come from PBMCs, mostly from graft donor cells, collected 360 days after TCRalphabeta/CD19-depleted stem cell transplant. The CDR3: CASSQETGVAEQFF. DNA of the CDR3: TGCGCCAGCAGCCAAGAGACGGGGGTGGCTGAGCAGTTCTTC.